This T cell receptor (beta chain) was captured in a study of blood T cell repertoires in COVID-19. Study context: Acute and convalescent COVID-19 samples came from the United States, Italy and Spain. T cells, B-cell-depleted T cells, or PBMCs supplied cDNA or gDNA.

Germline CDR1 and CDR2: SGHDN and FVKESK. V was shortened by 1 base and J by 0 bases, with 7 bases between the two germline ends. The CDR3 is 14 residues long. Per the original data handling: Reference gene primer amplification gave nucleated cell count estimates. Profiled with immunoSEQ multiplex PCR; TCRdb holds only in-frame clones, not every one. V and J calls and clone size come straight from that table; D and trimming were deduced from the DNA. Here the sample spans 130,000 to 150,000 clones, 80% to 90% being singletons. Sequenced: peripheral blood. The J gene is TRBJ2-7, the V gene TRBV14, with D maybe TRBD1 (5 bases). The receptor was isolated from a woman aged 40 to 49 with acute or convalescent COVID-19. CDR3 coding DNA: TGTGCCAGCAGCCAAGGGGGCAACTCCTACGAGCAGTACTTC. It codes for CASSQGGNSYEQYF.